The 3 T cell receptor beta chains listed next were all sequenced from one sample in a study of T cell responses to AZD1222 COVID-19 vaccine. Assay: immunoSEQ multiplex PCR; the TCRdb copy retains only in-frame clones and omits some. The sample carries 160,000 or so clones, 90% to 95% recorded once. Specimen: peripheral blood, collected on day 0 of AZD1222 vaccination. These receptors all come from an adult in good health.

The chain combines TRBV29-1 with TRBJ2-1; D gene uncertain. The CDR3 runs to 13 residues. Germline V gene data show CDR1 as SQVTM and CDR2 as ANQGSEA. V was pared by 3 bases and J by 5 bases, with 11 bases between. The CDR3 DNA reads TGCAGCGTTGACGTACGGCTGGACAATGAGCAGTTCTTC. Residues: CSVDVRLDNEQFF.

The chain has TRBV5-5 and TRBJ2-5; TRBD2 agrees at 12 bases. The CDR3 has 16 amino acids. Germline V gene sequence: CDR1 SGHKS, CDR2 YYEKEE (reference sequence). V gave up 4 bases and J gave up 2 bases; unmatched junction bases: 6. The CDR3 here is CASSPPGTSGQETQYF. DNA for the CDR3: TGTGCCAGCAGCCCCCCAGGGACTAGCGGGCAAGAGACCCAGTACTTC.

This chain joins TRBV7-9 and TRBJ1-6, with a possible D match to TRBD1 (5 bases). The V end lost 5 bases, the J end lost 9 bases, and 11 bases lay between the germline ends. The CDR3 runs 13 residues. Germline values: CDR1 SEHNR, CDR2 FQNEAQ (reference sequence). The CDR3 DNA reads as TGTGCCAGCAGCCCCCCAGGGACTTCACCCCTCCACTTT. This encodes CASSPPGTSPLHF.